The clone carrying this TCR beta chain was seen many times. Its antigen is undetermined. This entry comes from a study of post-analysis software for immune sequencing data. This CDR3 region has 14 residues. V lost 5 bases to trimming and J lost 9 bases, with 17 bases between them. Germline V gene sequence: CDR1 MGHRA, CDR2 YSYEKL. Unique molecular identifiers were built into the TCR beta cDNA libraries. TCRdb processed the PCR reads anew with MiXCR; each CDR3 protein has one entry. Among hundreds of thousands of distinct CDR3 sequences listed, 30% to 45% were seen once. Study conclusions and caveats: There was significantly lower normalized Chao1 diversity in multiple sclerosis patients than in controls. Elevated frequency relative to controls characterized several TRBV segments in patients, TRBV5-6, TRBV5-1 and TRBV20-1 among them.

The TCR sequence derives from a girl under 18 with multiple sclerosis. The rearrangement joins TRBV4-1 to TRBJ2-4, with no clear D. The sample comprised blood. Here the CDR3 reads CASSGSRSVGIQYF. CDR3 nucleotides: TGCGCCAGCAGCGGCTCGCGGTCTGTTGGCATTCAGTACTTC.